One T cell receptor (beta chain) is described in this entry. The antigen remains unidentified. This entry belongs to a study of post-analysis software for immune sequencing data. V was trimmed by 1 base and J by 1 base, leaving 11 bases between them. The CDR3 covers 15 residues. From germline, CDR1 is MGHDK and CDR2 SYGVNS. Study results and caveats: Strong co-clustering by F measure linked samples that shared a preparation batch. Patients had higher frequencies than controls of four to six TRBV segments, including TRBV5-6, TRBV5-1 and TRBV20-1. Significantly lower normalized Chao1 diversity was seen in multiple sclerosis patients than in controls.

Sequencing libraries made from TCR beta cDNA carried unique molecular identifiers. Roughly 500,000 cDNA molecules were recovered from an input of 1 to 10 million T cells. TCRdb re-called the PCR reads through MiXCR, storing one row per CDR3 protein. The sample consists of around 190,000 distinct CDR3 sequences, roughly 28% of them appearing once. The source material was blood. This receptor was taken from a girl between 2 and 17 years old with multiple sclerosis. The chain carries TRBV25-1 and TRBJ2-7; a possible D gene is TRBD1 (5 bases). CDR3 nucleotide sequence: TGTGCCAGCAGTGAATGGGGCAGACCATCCTACGAGCAGTACTTC. As protein: CASSEWGRPSYEQYF.